One TCR beta chain is described in this entry. Libraries were prepared by immunoSEQ multiplex PCR; TCRdb keeps only in-frame clonotypes and omits some of them. This sample yields roughly 130,000 clones, of which approximately 87% are seen a single time; 3% to 4% belongs to the top ten. The data were obtained in a study of blood T cell repertoires in COVID-19. V was trimmed by 6 bases and J by 12 bases, leaving 18 bases between them. The CDR3 contains 13 residues. From germline, CDR1 is MNHEY and CDR2 SVGEGT. Sequenced input: peripheral blood. The rearrangement uses TRBV6-2 or TRBV6-3 and TRBJ2-1; D might be TRBD2 (6 bases). This clonotype was sampled from a woman aged 55-70 years with acute or convalescent COVID-19. In DNA, the CDR3 is TGTGCCAGCAGCAACCAACCCGGGACTCGGCAGTTCTTC. Its translation is CASSNQPGTRQFF.